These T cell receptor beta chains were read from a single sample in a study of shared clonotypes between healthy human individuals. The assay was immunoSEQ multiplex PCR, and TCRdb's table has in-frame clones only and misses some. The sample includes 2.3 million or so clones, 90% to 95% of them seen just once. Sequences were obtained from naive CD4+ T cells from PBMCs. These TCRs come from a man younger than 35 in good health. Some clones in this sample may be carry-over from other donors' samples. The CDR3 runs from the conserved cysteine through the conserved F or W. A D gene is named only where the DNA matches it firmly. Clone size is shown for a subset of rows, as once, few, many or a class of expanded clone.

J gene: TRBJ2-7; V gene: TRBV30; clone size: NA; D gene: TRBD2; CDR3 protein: CARGRGSEQYF; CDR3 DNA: TGTGCCCGGGGGAGGGGTTCCGAGCAGTACTTC
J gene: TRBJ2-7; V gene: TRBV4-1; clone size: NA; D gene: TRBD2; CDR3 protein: CASSPGGGRTYEQYF; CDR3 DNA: TGCGCCAGCAGTCCCGGGGGCGGGAGGACATACGAGCAGTACTTC
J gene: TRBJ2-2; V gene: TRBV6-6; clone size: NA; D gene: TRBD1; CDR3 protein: CASRPGQGNTGELFF; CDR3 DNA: TGTGCCAGCAGACCGGGACAGGGAAATACCGGGGAGCTGTTTTTT
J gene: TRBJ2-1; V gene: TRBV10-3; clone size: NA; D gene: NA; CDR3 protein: CAISDLLIYNEQFF; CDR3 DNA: TGTGCCATCAGTGATTTACTGATCTACAATGAGCAGTTCTTC
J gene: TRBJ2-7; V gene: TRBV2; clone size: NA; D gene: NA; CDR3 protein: CASSIPGVSSYEQYF; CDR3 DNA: TGTGCCAGCAGTATCCCGGGAGTAAGCTCCTACGAGCAGTACTTC
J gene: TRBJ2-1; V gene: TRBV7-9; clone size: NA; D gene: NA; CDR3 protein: CASSRLSPGLKNEQFF; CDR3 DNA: TGTGCCAGCAGCCGACTCTCCCCGGGGCTTAAAAATGAGCAGTTCTTC
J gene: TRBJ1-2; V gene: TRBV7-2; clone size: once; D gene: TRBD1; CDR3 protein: CASSPKQGSNYGYTF; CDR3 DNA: TGTGCCAGCAGCCCTAAACAGGGGTCTAACTATGGCTACACCTTC
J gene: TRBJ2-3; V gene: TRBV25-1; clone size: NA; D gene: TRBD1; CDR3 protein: CASSRQGSTDTQYF; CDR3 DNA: TGTGCCAGCAGTAGACAGGGGAGCACAGATACGCAGTATTTT
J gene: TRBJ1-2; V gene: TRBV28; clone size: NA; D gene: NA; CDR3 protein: CASSGGRGPGYGYTF; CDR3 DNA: TGTGCCAGCAGTGGGGGCAGAGGGCCGGGTTATGGCTACACCTTC
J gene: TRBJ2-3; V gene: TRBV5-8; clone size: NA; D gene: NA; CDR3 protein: CASAVGLGGRDTQYF; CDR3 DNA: TGTGCCAGCGCCGTGGGATTGGGAGGCCGGGATACGCAGTATTTT
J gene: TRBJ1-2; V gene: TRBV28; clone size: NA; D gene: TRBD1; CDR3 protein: CASSSGTGYDYGYTF; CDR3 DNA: TGTGCCAGCAGTTCCGGGACAGGGTACGACTATGGCTACACCTTC
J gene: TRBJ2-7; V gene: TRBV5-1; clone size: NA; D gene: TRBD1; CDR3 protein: CASSLATGGASYEQYF; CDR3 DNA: TGCGCCAGCAGCTTGGCAACAGGGGGAGCGTCCTACGAGCAGTACTTC
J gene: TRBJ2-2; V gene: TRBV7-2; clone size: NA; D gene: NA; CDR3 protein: CASSLGSLNTGELFF; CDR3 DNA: TGTGCCAGCAGCTTGGGGAGCCTAAACACCGGGGAGCTGTTTTTT
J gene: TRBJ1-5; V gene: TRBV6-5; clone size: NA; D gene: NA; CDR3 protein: CASSYDHRGNQPQHF; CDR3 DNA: TGTGCCAGCAGTTATGATCACAGGGGCAATCAGCCCCAGCATTTT
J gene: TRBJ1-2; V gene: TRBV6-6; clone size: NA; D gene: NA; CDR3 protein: CASSPELLTDNYGYTF; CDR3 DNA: TGTGCCAGCAGCCCCGAACTCCTCACTGACAACTATGGCTACACCTTC
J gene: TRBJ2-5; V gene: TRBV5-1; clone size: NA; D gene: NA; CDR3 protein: CASSGEGVGETQYF; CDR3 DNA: TGCGCCAGCAGCGGAGAGGGTGTAGGAGAGACCCAGTACTTC
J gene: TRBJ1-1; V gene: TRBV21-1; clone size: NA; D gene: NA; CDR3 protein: CASSKDRVRGRRCTEAFF; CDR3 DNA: TGTGCCAGCAGCAAAGATCGGGTAAGGGGCCGGAGGTGTACTGAAGCTTTCTTT
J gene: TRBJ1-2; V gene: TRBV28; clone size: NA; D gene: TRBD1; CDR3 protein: CASRPDRGANYGYTF; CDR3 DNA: TGTGCCAGCAGACCGGACAGGGGAGCTAACTATGGCTACACCTTC